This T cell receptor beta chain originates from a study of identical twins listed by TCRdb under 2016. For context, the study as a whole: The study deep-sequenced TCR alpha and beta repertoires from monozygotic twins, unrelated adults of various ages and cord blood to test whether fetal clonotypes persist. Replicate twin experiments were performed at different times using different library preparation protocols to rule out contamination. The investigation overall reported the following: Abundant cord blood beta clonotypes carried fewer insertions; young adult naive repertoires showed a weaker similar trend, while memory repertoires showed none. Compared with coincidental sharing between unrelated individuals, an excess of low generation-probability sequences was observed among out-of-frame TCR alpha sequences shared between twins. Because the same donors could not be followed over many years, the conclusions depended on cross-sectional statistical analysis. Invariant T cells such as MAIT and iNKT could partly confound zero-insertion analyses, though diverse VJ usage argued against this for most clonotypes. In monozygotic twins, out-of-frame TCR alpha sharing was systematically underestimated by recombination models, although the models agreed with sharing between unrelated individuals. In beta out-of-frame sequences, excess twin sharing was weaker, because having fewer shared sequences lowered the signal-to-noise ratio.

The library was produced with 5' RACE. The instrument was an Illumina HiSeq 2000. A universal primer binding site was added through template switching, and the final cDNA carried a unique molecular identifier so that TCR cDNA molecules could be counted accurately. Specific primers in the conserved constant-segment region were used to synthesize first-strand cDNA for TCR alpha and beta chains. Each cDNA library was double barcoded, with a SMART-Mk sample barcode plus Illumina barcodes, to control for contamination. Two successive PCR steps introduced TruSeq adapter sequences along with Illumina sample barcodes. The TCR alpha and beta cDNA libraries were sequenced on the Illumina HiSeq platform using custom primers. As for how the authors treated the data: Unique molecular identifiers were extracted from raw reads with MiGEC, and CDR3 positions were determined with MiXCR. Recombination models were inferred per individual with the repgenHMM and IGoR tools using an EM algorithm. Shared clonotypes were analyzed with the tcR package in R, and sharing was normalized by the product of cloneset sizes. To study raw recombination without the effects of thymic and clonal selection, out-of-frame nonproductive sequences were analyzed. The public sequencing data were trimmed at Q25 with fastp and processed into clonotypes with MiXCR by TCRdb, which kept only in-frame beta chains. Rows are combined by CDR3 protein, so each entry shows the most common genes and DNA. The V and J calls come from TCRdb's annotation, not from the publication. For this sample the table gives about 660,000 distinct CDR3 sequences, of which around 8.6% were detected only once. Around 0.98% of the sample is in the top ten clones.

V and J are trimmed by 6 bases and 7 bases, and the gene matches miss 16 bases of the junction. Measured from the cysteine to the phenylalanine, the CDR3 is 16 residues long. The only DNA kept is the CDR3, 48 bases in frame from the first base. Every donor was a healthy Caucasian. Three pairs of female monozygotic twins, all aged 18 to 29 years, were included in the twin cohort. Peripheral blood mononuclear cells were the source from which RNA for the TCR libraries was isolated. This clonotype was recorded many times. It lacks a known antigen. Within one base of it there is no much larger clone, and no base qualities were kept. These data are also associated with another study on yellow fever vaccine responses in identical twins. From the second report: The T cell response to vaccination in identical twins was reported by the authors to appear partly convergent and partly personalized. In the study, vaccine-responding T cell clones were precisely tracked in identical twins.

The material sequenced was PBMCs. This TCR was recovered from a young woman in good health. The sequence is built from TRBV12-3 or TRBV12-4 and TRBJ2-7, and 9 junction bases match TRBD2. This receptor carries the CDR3 CASSPARASGIWEQYF. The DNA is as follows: TGTGCCAGCAGCCCTGCCCGGGCTAGCGGGATATGGGAGCAGTACTTC.